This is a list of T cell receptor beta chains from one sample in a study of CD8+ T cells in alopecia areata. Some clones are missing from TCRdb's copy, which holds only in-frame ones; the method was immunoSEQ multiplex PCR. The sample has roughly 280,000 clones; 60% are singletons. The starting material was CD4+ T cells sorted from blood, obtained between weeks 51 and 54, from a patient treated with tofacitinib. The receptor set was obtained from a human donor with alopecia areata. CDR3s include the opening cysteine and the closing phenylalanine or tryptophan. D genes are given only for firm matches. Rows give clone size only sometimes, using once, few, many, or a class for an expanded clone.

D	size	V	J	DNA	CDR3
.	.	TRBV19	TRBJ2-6	TGTGCCAGTAGTGTGCAATCTGGGGCCAACGTCCTGACTTTC	CASSVQSGANVLTF
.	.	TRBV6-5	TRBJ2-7	TGTGCCACCACCGAGGGACTCGAGCAGTACTTC	CATTEGLEQYF
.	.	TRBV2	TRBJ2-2	TGTGCCACCCACCAGGACGTCGGTGGTGGGGAGCTGTTTTTT	CATHQDVGGGELFF
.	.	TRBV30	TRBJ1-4	TGTGCCTGGAGGACCAATGAAAAACTGTTTTTT	CAWRTNEKLFF
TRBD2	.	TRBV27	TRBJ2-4	TGTGCCAGCAGTACGACTAGCGTGACCGGCAAAAACATTCAGTACTTC	CASSTTSVTGKNIQYF
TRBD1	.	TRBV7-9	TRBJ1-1	TGTGCCAGCAGCTTAACCCCGGGACAGGGGGGAACTGAAGCTTTCTTT	CASSLTPGQGGTEAFF
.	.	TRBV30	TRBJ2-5	TGTGCCTGGAGGGGCGACAGGAGGAGAGAGACCCAGTACTTC	CAWRGDRRRETQYF
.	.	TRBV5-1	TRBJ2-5	TGCGCCAGCAGCTTGGTAGAACAAGAGACCCAGTACTTC	CASSLVEQETQYF
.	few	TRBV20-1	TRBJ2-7	TGCAGTGTAGTAGGGGGCGAGCAGTACTTC	CSVVGGEQYF
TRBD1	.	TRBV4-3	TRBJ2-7	TGCGCCAGCAGCATCACCCTGACAGGGGGCGTCGAGCAGTACTTC	CASSITLTGGVEQYF
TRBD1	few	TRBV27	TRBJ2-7	TGTGCCAGCAGTTTGTACGGACAGGGCCCCTACGAGCAGTACTTC	CASSLYGQGPYEQYF
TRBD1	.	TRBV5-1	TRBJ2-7	TGCGCCAGCCGCCCGACAGGGGCAAGCTACGAGCAGTACTTC	CASRPTGASYEQYF
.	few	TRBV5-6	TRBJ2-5	TGTGCCAGCAGCTTGATCGGAGAGACCCAGTACTTC	CASSLIGETQYF
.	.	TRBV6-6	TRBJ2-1	TGTGCCAGCAGGGGGGAGGGGGGCCCCAACAATGAGCAGTTCTTC	CASRGEGGPNNEQFF